A selection of T cell receptor beta chains follows, all from one sample in a study of T-cell reconstitution after alpha-beta-depleted transplantation in children. TCRdb reprocessed the PCR reads with MiXCR, giving one entry per CDR3 protein. The table lists hundreds of thousands of distinct CDR3 sequences, roughly 8.3% of them singletons. The specimen was PBMCs, mostly from graft donor cells, collected 360 days after TCRalphabeta/CD19-depleted stem cell transplant. Receptors originate from a male patient aged 2 to 9 who had a stem cell transplant for acute myeloid leukemia, so the T cells may come from the graft donor. Both conserved end residues are part of each CDR3. D genes are given only for firm matches. Expanded clones get a size class; other rows say once, few or many, or leave the size out.

>NA|NA|TRBJ2-3|TRBV3-1
TGTGCCAGCAGCCCCAAGGGGTGGAGCCCAGATACGCAGTATTTT
CASSPKGWSPDTQYF
>TRBD1|NA|TRBJ1-5|TRBV4-1
TGCGCCAGCAGCCAAGGACGGGACAGGTTCAATCAGCCCCAGCATTTT
CASSQGRDRFNQPQHF
>NA|NA|TRBJ2-5|TRBV12-3/TRBV12-4
TGTGCCAGCAGTTTAAGTGGGGGGACCCAGTACTTC
CASSLSGGTQYF
>NA|many|TRBJ1-2|TRBV5-1
TGCGCCAGCAGCTTAGGGGAAGCTAACTATGGCTACACCTTC
CASSLGEANYGYTF
>NA|many|TRBJ1-2|TRBV27
TGTGCCAGCAGTTACAGGGTCCCACTCTATGGCTACACCTTC
CASSYRVPLYGYTF
>NA|many|TRBJ2-5|TRBV3-1
TGTGCCAGCAGCCACGCGACCCGTATCTGGACCCAGTACTTC
CASSHATRIWTQYF
>TRBD1|many|TRBJ1-4|TRBV20-1
TGCAGTGCTAGAGGAACAGGGGCCCACGAAAAACTGTTTTTT
CSARGTGAHEKLFF
>NA|many|TRBJ1-1|TRBV5-1
TGCGCCAGCAGCCCCCAGGCCTTCCTGGGGAACACTGAAGCTTTCTTT
CASSPQAFLGNTEAFF
>NA|many|TRBJ2-1|TRBV20-1
TGCAGTGCTAGAGATGACGGAGGGGCCGGGTACAATGAGCAGTTCTTC
CSARDDGGAGYNEQFF
>NA|NA|TRBJ2-1|TRBV7-9
TGTGCCAGCAGCTTCGGGACTCTAGCTCCCCACAATGAGCAGTTCTTC
CASSFGTLAPHNEQFF
>NA|many|TRBJ2-2|TRBV7-2
TGTGCCAGCAGCGGCGTGACTACAAACACCGGGGAGCTGTTTTTT
CASSGVTTNTGELFF
>TRBD2|many|TRBJ2-3|TRBV20-1
TGCAGTGCTAGAGATGTGCTCCTCACTAGCGCCCATACGCAGTATTTT
CSARDVLLTSAHTQYF
>NA|many|TRBJ2-5|TRBV29-1
TGCAGCGTTGAACCCCCGTCCCGGGAGACCCAGTACTTC
CSVEPPSRETQYF
>NA|few|TRBJ1-1|TRBV20-1
TGCAGTGCTACCTTGGGGGCTATGAACACTGAAGCTTTCTTT
CSATLGAMNTEAFF
>NA|few|TRBJ1-1|TRBV15
TGTGCCACCAGCAGAGTAGCGGGTGGCACTGAAGCTTTCTTT
CATSRVAGGTEAFF
>TRBD2|few|TRBJ2-3|TRBV14
TGTGCCAGCAGCCAAGAAGGACTAGCGGGAGTGGGAACAGATACGCAGTATTTT
CASSQEGLAGVGTDTQYF
>NA|many|TRBJ2-7|TRBV5-8
TGTGCCAGCGCATTGATGAGACAGGGGAGGGACTACGAGCAGTACTTC
CASALMRQGRDYEQYF
>TRBD2|NA|TRBJ2-3|TRBV6-5
TGTGCCAGCAGTTACTCCCTGGGACTAGCACAGGATACGCAGTATTTT
CASSYSLGLAQDTQYF
>NA|many|TRBJ2-3|TRBV7-9
TGTGCCAGCAGATCAGATACGCAGTATTTT
CASRSDTQYF
>NA|NA|TRBJ2-6|TRBV4-3
TGCGCCAGCAGCCCGCCCCGGGGCTCTGGGGCCAACGTCCTGACTTTC
CASSPPRGSGANVLTF
>NA|many|TRBJ2-1|TRBV20-1
TGCAGTGCCCCTGCGAGGGGATTTGATGAGCAGTTCTTC
CSAPARGFDEQFF
>TRBD1|NA|TRBJ1-6|TRBV2
TGTGCCAGCAGGGGACAGGGGGATTCACCCCTCCACTTT
CASRGQGDSPLHF
>NA|many|TRBJ1-5|TRBV7-2
TGTGCCAGCAGCTTTACCGGGACCACCTACGGTCAGCCCCAGCATTTT
CASSFTGTTYGQPQHF
>NA|many|TRBJ2-3|TRBV9
TGTGCCAGCAGCGTGACAGGTAGCACAGATACGCAGTATTTT
CASSVTGSTDTQYF
>NA|few|TRBJ2-1|TRBV19
TGTGCCAGTAGTATCTTAAGCGCTGCCTACAATGAGCAGTTCTTC
CASSILSAAYNEQFF
>NA|few|TRBJ2-1|TRBV5-1
TGCGCCAGCAGCCCGAACGACCGCCTGTTCCTCTTATACAATGAGCAGTTCTTC
CASSPNDRLFLLYNEQFF
>NA|NA|TRBJ2-2|TRBV7-2
TGTGCCAGCAGCCGCAGACTAGAGAACACCGGGGAGCTGTTTTTT
CASSRRLENTGELFF
>NA|few|TRBJ2-5|TRBV11-2
TGTGCCAGCAGCTTAATGGGGTCCCAGTACTTC
CASSLMGSQYF
>NA|few|TRBJ1-1|TRBV25-1
TGTGCCAGCAGTGAATCTTTGGGCCGGAACACTGAAGCTTTCTTT
CASSESLGRNTEAFF
>NA|many|TRBJ1-1|TRBV29-1
TGCAGCGTTGACAGGCACGGCGGGAACACTGAAGCTTTCTTT
CSVDRHGGNTEAFF
>TRBD1|few|TRBJ2-7|TRBV7-9
TGTGCCAGCAGCTTAAGAGGAACAGGGGGTCTGGCCGAGCAGTACTTC
CASSLRGTGGLAEQYF
>NA|many|TRBJ2-1|TRBV12-3/TRBV12-4
TGTGCCAGCAGCCGACTGGCGGGCAATGAGCAGTTCTTC
CASSRLAGNEQFF
>NA|many|TRBJ2-4|TRBV7-9
TGTGCCAGCAGCTTTGCATCGGACATTCAGTACTTC
CASSFASDIQYF
>NA|NA|TRBJ1-5|TRBV6-2/TRBV6-3
TGTGCCAGCAGTTACCGGCCCCAGCCTTATAGCAATCAGCCCCAGCATTTT
CASSYRPQPYSNQPQHF
>NA|many|TRBJ2-1|TRBV27
TGTGCCAGCAGTTTCGGCTCCTACAATGAGCAGTTCTTC
CASSFGSYNEQFF
>NA|many|TRBJ1-1|TRBV20-1
TGCAGTGCTAGGGGGGTCACTGAAGCTTTCTTT
CSARGVTEAFF